The 17 T cell receptor beta chains listed next were all sequenced from one sample in a study of T cell changes during pregnancy in multiple sclerosis. Profiled with immunoSEQ multiplex PCR; TCRdb holds only in-frame clones, not every one. The repertoire consists of about 83,000 clones, with nearly 95% occurring once and the leading ten covering more than 0.95%. Source: peripheral blood, taken in the second trimester of pregnancy. The receptors shown here come from a female donor with multiple sclerosis, enrolled in a pregnancy study.

This chain links TRBV27 with TRBJ1-1; D gene unclear. Trimming took 6 bases from V and 0 from J, leaving 14 bases between them. The CDR3 loop spans 15 amino acids. Per germline, CDR1 MNHEY and CDR2 SMNVEV (reference sequence). The CDR3, as DNA: TGTGCCAGCAGCTCCGATCGGGGTTTGAACACTGAAGCTTTCTTT. Translation gives CASSSDRGLNTEAFF.

This sequence joins TRBV7-9 and TRBJ1-4, with 9 nucleotides matching TRBD1. CDR1 is SEHNR, CDR2 FQNEAQ, per germline (reference sequence). The CDR3 contains 16 residues. Unmatched junction bases numbered 12, after V lost 4 bases and J lost 9 bases. The chain's CDR3 is CASSSDGQGPRKKLFF. In DNA, the CDR3 is TGTGCCAGCAGCTCTGACGGACAGGGGCCAAGGAAAAAACTGTTTTTT.

V usage is TRBV9 and J usage is TRBJ1-1; D might be TRBD1 (5 bases). V dropped 0 bases and J dropped 5 bases, with 14 bases sitting between them. This CDR3 has 15 amino acids. Germline V gene lookup returns CDR1 SGDLS and CDR2 YYNGEE. The CDR3 protein is CASSVGGRVGTEAFF. The CDR3 nucleotides read TGTGCCAGCAGCGTAGGGGGCAGGGTCGGAACTGAAGCTTTCTTT. Based on the CDR3 plus reference TRBV9 and TRBJ1-1, the full variable domain is DSGVTQTPKHLITATGQRVTLRCSPRSGDLSVYWYQQSLDQGLQFLIQYYNGEERAKGNILERFSAQQFPDLHSELNLSSLELGDSALYFCASSVGGRVGTEAFFGQGTRLTVV.

This chain joins TRBV4-2 and TRBJ1-3, with TRBD1 identical over 10 bases. The V and J ends lost 6 bases and 2 bases, in that order; junction bases with no gene match: 4. The CDR3 is 15 residues long. Germline assignment: CDR1 LGHNA and CDR2 YNFKEQ. The CDR3 protein is CASRDRGGPGNTIYF. In nucleotides, the CDR3 is TGTGCCAGCAGGGACAGGGGGGGACCTGGAAACACCATATATTTT.

The chain uses TRBV4-2 and TRBJ2-1; 8 bases are a match to TRBD2. The CDR3 runs 18 residues. V trimming: 0 bases; J trimming: 7 bases; junction bases outside the gene matches: 14. The germline gives CDR1 LGHNA, CDR2 YNFKEQ. CDR3: CASSQESFGLAIENEQFF. In nucleotides, the CDR3 is TGTGCCAGCAGCCAAGAATCATTCGGACTAGCAATAGAGAATGAGCAGTTCTTC.

The J gene is TRBJ1-1, the V gene TRBV19, with D possibly TRBD1 on 5 matching bases. Germline assignment: CDR1 LNHDA and CDR2 SQIVND (reference sequence). V gave up 3 bases and J gave up 3 bases, with 11 bases separating them. The length of the CDR3 is 14 residues. DNA of the CDR3: TGTGCCAGTAGTATGTTGGGAGGGGACACTGAAGCTTTCTTT. Translating gives CASSMLGGDTEAFF.

V usage is TRBV27 and J usage is TRBJ2-1; D unclear. The CDR3 sequence is 11 residues long. V was clipped by 3 bases and J by 10 bases, with 7 bases between them. Germline CDR1 reads MNHEY; CDR2 reads SMNVEV (reference sequence). As DNA, the CDR3 is TGTGCCAGCAGTTTCGGTTACGAGCAGTTCTTC. Encoded protein: CASSFGYEQFF.

This rearrangement joins TRBV28 to TRBJ2-1; no clear D gene. The germline V gene encodes CDR1 MDHEN and CDR2 SYDVKM. CDR3 length equals 12 residues. Trimming removed 6 bases at V and 3 bases at J, with 6 bases between. CDR3 amino acids: CASSFYYNEQFF. DNA of the CDR3: TGTGCCAGCAGCTTTTACTACAATGAGCAGTTCTTC.

The chain carries TRBV15 and TRBJ2-1; TRBD2 is a possible D gene (6 bases). V gave up 3 bases and J gave up 10 bases, with 25 bases separating them. Germline CDR1 is LNHNV and CDR2 is YYDKDF (reference sequence). The CDR3 is 17 residues long. Written as DNA, the CDR3 is TGTGCCACCAGCAGCGCGTACCGGGAGCCCAGCTTCTACGAGCAGTTCTTC. Protein: CATSSAYREPSFYEQFF.

J is TRBJ2-3 and V is TRBV19, with D possibly matching TRBD2 (5 bases). Germline loops: CDR1 LNHDA, CDR2 SQIVND (reference sequence). This CDR3 is 13 amino acids long. Trimming cost V 5 bases and J 6 bases, with 12 bases left between them. The CDR3 protein is CASSVGVGDTQYF. The CDR3 DNA follows: TGTGCCAGTAGTGTCGGGGTGGGGGATACGCAGTATTTT.

This chain connects TRBV5-6 to TRBJ1-1, with TRBD1 identical over 7 bases. With 7 bases clipped from V and 5 bases from J, the junction kept 26 bases outside the gene matches. The germline V gene has CDR1 SGHDT and CDR2 YYEEEE. The CDR3 is made up of 19 amino acids. This chain's CDR3 is CASLYKGPGQTLLGTEAFF. CDR3 coding DNA: TGTGCCAGCCTCTACAAGGGCCCGGGACAGACCTTACTGGGGACTGAAGCTTTCTTT. Full variable domain (remainder filled in from reference TRBV5-6 and TRBJ1-1): DAGVTQSPTHLIKTRGQQVTLRCSPKSGHDTVSWYQQALGQGPQFIFQYYEEEERQRGNFPDRFSGHQFPNYSSELNVNALLLGDSALYLCASLYKGPGQTLLGTEAFFGQGTRLTVV.

The V and J genes are TRBV30 and TRBJ1-5; TRBD1 matches at 7 bases. The CDR3 runs to 16 residues. V was pared by 2 bases and J by 6 bases, with 13 bases of the junction left unmatched. Germline CDR1 and CDR2: GTSNPN and SVGIG (reference sequence). The CDR3 spells CAWSSNRGARSQPQHF. The CDR3 region has the DNA TGTGCCTGGAGTTCTAACAGGGGCGCACGTAGTCAGCCCCAGCATTTT.

In its sample, this clone was seen once. The chain employs TRBV21-1 and TRBJ2-5; the table's D gene call, TRBD2, was not cross checked with the DNA. TRBV21-1 represents a pseudogene. The length of the CDR3 is 16 residues. This CDR3 reads CASSPLGRENQETQYF. In DNA form, the CDR3 reads TGTGCCAGCAGCCCCCTGGGGCGGGAAAACCAAGAGACCCAGTACTTC.

The chain uses TRBV10-1 and TRBJ1-1; 7 nucleotides line up with TRBD1. J was trimmed by 6 bases and V by 6 bases; bases with no gene match: 7. CDR3 length: 13 residues. CDR1 is WNHNN and CDR2 is SYGVQD in the germline V gene (reference sequence). In nucleotides, the CDR3 is TGCGCCAGCAGAGACTCAGGGGGGCCTGAAGCTTTCTTT. Protein sequence: CASRDSGGPEAFF.

This rearrangement joins TRBV25-1 to TRBJ2-7; TRBD1 agrees at 8 bases. Germline CDR1 reads MGHDK; CDR2 reads SYGVNS. V shed 5 bases and J 1 base; nucleotides not matched to a gene: 4. The CDR3 is 14 amino acids. CDR3 sequence: CASSPGQGSYEQYF. The CDR3 nucleotides are TGTGCCAGCAGTCCCGGACAGGGTTCCTACGAGCAGTACTTC.

The V gene is TRBV2, the J gene TRBJ2-3, with 7 nucleotides matching TRBD2. The CDR3 contains 18 residues. The germline gives CDR1 SNHLY, CDR2 FYNNEI. V was clipped by 8 bases and J by 2 bases; unmatched bases: 19. In DNA, the CDR3 is TGTGCCAGCTCCCACGACAGTAGCGGGTTGAGGCCCACAGATACGCAGTATTTT. Protein product: CASSHDSSGLRPTDTQYF.

This rearrangement joins TRBV7-4 to TRBJ2-1; D remains ambiguous. Germline V lookup: CDR1 SGHVT, CDR2 SQSDAQ. V dropped 2 bases and J dropped 0 bases, with 8 bases sitting between them. This CDR3 contains 15 residues. CDR3 loop: CASSLFPSSYNEQFF. The CDR3 nucleotides are TGTGCCAGCAGCTTATTCCCGAGCTCCTACAATGAGCAGTTCTTC.